Presented here are 25 T cell receptor beta chains from one specimen sequenced in a study of blood T cell repertoires in COVID-19. Assay used: immunoSEQ multiplex PCR; TCRdb lists only in-frame clones, some missing. The sample contains 25,000 to 35,000 clones, approximately 82% of which appear only once. The sequenced sample consisted of peripheral blood. The receptor set was obtained from a human donor in a cohort sampled during active COVID-19.

CDR3 sequence: CATSRDGGAYSPLHF. DNA for the CDR3: TGTGCCACCAGCAGAGATGGGGGGGCTTATTCACCCCTCCACTTT. J is TRBJ1-6 and V is TRBV15; possibly TRBD1 for D (6 bases). Trimming removed 0 bases at V and 8 bases at J, with 11 bases between. The CDR3 is made up of 15 amino acids. Looked up from germline, CDR1 is LNHNV and CDR2 is YYDKDF (reference sequence). Drawing the rest from reference TRBV15 and TRBJ1-6, the complete variable domain is DAMVIQNPRYQVTQFGKPVTLSCSQTLNHNVMYWYQQKSSQAPKLLFHYYDKDFNNEADTPDNFQSRRPNTSFCFLDIRSPGLGDTAMYLCATSRDGGAYSPLHFGNGTRLTVT.

This sequence joins TRBV9 and TRBJ2-3; 9 nucleotides align to TRBD1. The CDR3 sequence is 15 residues long. V trimming: 0 bases; J trimming: 4 bases; junction bases outside the gene matches: 3. Looked up from germline, CDR1 is SGDLS and CDR2 is YYNGEE. The CDR3 reads CASSVEGTGPDTQYF. The CDR3 bases are TGTGCCAGCAGCGTAGAGGGGACAGGGCCAGATACGCAGTATTTT.

This clone appeared a few times. V and J are TRBV9 and TRBJ2-7, with 10 positions matching TRBD1. The V and J ends lost 3 bases and 4 bases, in that order; junction bases with no gene match: 7. The CDR3 has 15 residues. Germline CDR1 reads SGDLS; CDR2 reads YYNGEE. The CDR3, as DNA: TGTGCCAGCAGCGCTGGGACAGGGGCCGAGTACGAGCAGTACTTC. This encodes CASSAGTGAEYEQYF.

The chain couples TRBV6-6 to TRBJ1-1; D is ambiguous. This CDR3 contains 16 residues. The V gene lost 2 bases and the J gene lost 0 bases, with 13 bases spanning the gap. Germline lookup yields CDR1 MNHNY and CDR2 SVGAGI (reference sequence). CDR3 loop: CASSYRLVAMNTEAFF. The CDR3 DNA sequence: TGTGCCAGCAGTTACCGCCTTGTTGCGATGAACACTGAAGCTTTCTTT.

V is TRBV11-2 and J is TRBJ2-5; the D gene is possibly TRBD1 (5 bases). Germline values: CDR1 SGHAT, CDR2 FQNNGV. V lost 5 bases and J 0 bases, leaving 7 bases between the germline ends. The CDR3 runs to 13 residues. CDR3 in amino acids: CASSTDNQETQYF. CDR3 coding DNA: TGTGCCAGCAGCACGGACAACCAAGAGACCCAGTACTTC.

The chain recombines TRBV18 with TRBJ2-2, with D possibly TRBD2 on 6 matching bases. V lost 5 bases and J lost 2, with 12 bases in between. Germline assignment: CDR1 KGHSH and CDR2 LQKENI. There are 15 residues in the CDR3. The CDR3 reads CASSAGRSNTGELFF. The CDR3 DNA reads TGTGCCAGCTCAGCTGGGAGGTCCAACACCGGGGAGCTGTTTTTT. The full variable domain, rest sourced from reference TRBV18 and TRBJ2-2, is NAGVMQNPRHLVRRRGQEARLRCSPMKGHSHVYWYRQLPEEGLKFMVYLQKENIIDESGMPKERFSAEFPKEGPSILRIQQVVRGDSAAYFCASSAGRSNTGELFFGEGSRLTVL.

The table lists this clone with a count of one. The V gene is TRBV19, the J gene TRBJ1-3; D ambiguous. Trimming removed 6 bases from V and 4 bases from J, with 10 bases in between. Looked up from germline, CDR1 is LNHDA and CDR2 is SQIVND (reference sequence). The CDR3 consists of 13 residues. The CDR3 region is CASSDTPGNTIYF. CDR3 DNA sequence: TGTGCCAGTAGCGACACTCCCGGAAACACCATATATTTT.

The chain is built from TRBV19 and TRBJ2-7, with a tentative D call TRBD1 (6 bases). V dropped 5 bases and J dropped 2 bases, with 13 bases sitting between them. Germline V gene data show CDR1 as LNHDA and CDR2 as SQIVND (reference sequence). The CDR3 is made up of 14 amino acids. The CDR3 reads CASSRQATTYEQYF. In DNA, the CDR3 is TGTGCCAGTAGTCGACAGGCTACGACCTACGAGCAGTACTTC.

The rearrangement uses TRBV19 and TRBJ1-5, with D uncertain. CDR3 length equals 13 residues. Looked up from germline, CDR1 is LNHDA and CDR2 is SQIVND (reference sequence). Trimming pared 8 bases from V and 7 bases from J, leaving 15 bases between. Here the CDR3 DNA reads TGTGCCAGTGGTGCGGGCCACCTCCAGCCCCAGCATTTT. Translated, it gives CASGAGHLQPQHF.

This clone has more than one count but fewer than ten. The chain couples TRBV12-3 or TRBV12-4 to TRBJ1-2; D remains unclear. The CDR3 has 12 amino acids. V was trimmed by 5 bases and J by 2 bases, leaving 6 bases between them. As DNA, the CDR3 is TGTGCCAGCAGTAACATGAACTATGGCTACACCTTC. Translated, it gives CASSNMNYGYTF.

The chain employs TRBV5-1 and TRBJ2-7, with 10 bases fitting TRBD1. V lost 3 bases, J lost 5 bases, and 5 bases stayed unmatched. The CDR3 totals 14 residues. Per the germline V gene, CDR1 is SGHRS and CDR2 is YFSETQ. The CDR3 region has the DNA TGCGCCAGCAGCTCCGGGACAGGGGTTAACGAGCAGTACTTC. Amino acid sequence: CASSSGTGVNEQYF. The whole variable domain, filled in from reference TRBV5-1 and TRBJ2-7, reads KAGVTQTPRYLIKTRGQQVTLSCSPISGHRSVSWYQQTPGQGLQFLFEYFSETQRNKGNFPGRFSGRQFSNSRSEMNVSTLELGDSALYLCASSSGTGVNEQYFGPGTRLTVT.

The V call is TRBV24-1, the J call TRBJ1-1, with a possible D match to TRBD1 (5 bases). CDR1 and CDR2 from the germline V gene are KGHDR and SFDVKD. The CDR3 runs 15 residues. Trimming took off 9 bases at V and 3 bases at J, with 19 bases between the two ends. CDR3 sequence (DNA): TGTGCCACCCCGATCCGCAGGGCAATTGACACTGAAGCTTTCTTT. Encoded protein: CATPIRRAIDTEAFF.

In its sample, this clone was seen a few times. This sequence joins TRBV27 and TRBJ2-7; the D gene is possibly TRBD2 (7 bases). Trimming removed 2 bases from V and 3 bases from J, with 17 bases in between. Germline-derived CDR1 and CDR2 are MNHEY and SMNVEV (reference sequence). The length of the CDR3 is 16 residues. The CDR3: CASSLGGGGGLYEQYF. In DNA form, the CDR3 reads TGTGCCAGCAGTTTAGGTGGTGGGGGGGGCCTCTACGAGCAGTACTTC.

The rearrangement uses TRBV19 and TRBJ1-5; the match to TRBD1 covers 7 bases. The CDR3 contains 15 residues. Per germline, CDR1 LNHDA and CDR2 SQIVND (reference sequence). V was clipped by 7 bases and J by 2 bases; unmatched bases: 8. Written as DNA, the CDR3 is TGTGCCAGTACCGAACGACAGGGCGGCAATCAGCCCCAGCATTTT. Translated: CASTERQGGNQPQHF. Full variable domain (missing parts from reference TRBV19 and TRBJ1-5): DGGITQSPKYLFRKEGQNVTLSCEQNLNHDAMYWYRQDPGQGLRLIYYSQIVNDFQKGDIAEGYSVSREKKESFPLTVTSAQKNPTAFYLCASTERQGGNQPQHFGDGTRLSIL.

The chain has TRBV10-1 and TRBJ1-2, with 10 bases identical to TRBD1. V was pared by 6 bases and J by 8 bases, with 6 bases of the junction left unmatched. The length of the CDR3 is 13 residues. Germline V gene data show CDR1 as WNHNN and CDR2 as SYGVQD (reference sequence). The CDR3 protein is CASSRDRGLGYTF. The CDR3 DNA reads TGCGCCAGCAGCCGGGACAGGGGCTTAGGCTACACCTTC.

The genes are TRBV19 and TRBJ1-5, with D possibly matching TRBD1 (5 bases). Germline V gives CDR1 LNHDA, CDR2 SQIVND (reference sequence). Trimming pared 7 bases from V and 7 bases from J, leaving 20 bases between. The length of the CDR3 is 15 residues. The DNA of the CDR3 is TGTGCCAGTATAGCCCCGGGGGGATTGGGACAGCCCCAGCATTTT. Translation gives CASIAPGGLGQPQHF.

The genes are TRBV2 and TRBJ1-5; D gene ambiguous. The germline V gene encodes CDR1 SNHLY and CDR2 FYNNEI. Trimming took off 8 bases at V and 4 bases at J, with 12 bases between the two ends. This CDR3 comprises 13 residues. The CDR3 loop reads CASVNSPNQPQHF. Written as DNA, the CDR3 is TGTGCCAGCGTCAACAGTCCAAATCAGCCCCAGCATTTT. Combining the CDR3 with reference TRBV2 and TRBJ1-5 gives the whole variable domain EPEVTQTPSHQVTQMGQEVILRCVPISNHLYFYWYRQILGQKVEFLVSFYNNEISEKSEIFDDQFSVERPDGSNFTLKIRSTKLEDSAMYFCASVNSPNQPQHFGDGTRLSIL.

The chain has TRBV27 and TRBJ1-6; D unresolved. CDR1 and CDR2 (germline): MNHEY, SMNVEV (reference sequence). This CDR3 has 13 residues. V gave up 6 bases and J gave up 13 bases, with 16 bases separating them. CDR3: CASSSAAPFPLHF. CDR3 coding DNA: TGTGCCAGCAGCTCCGCGGCCCCTTTCCCCCTCCACTTT.

In its sample, this clone was seen a few times. The chain links TRBV10-3 to TRBJ1-3; the match to TRBD1 covers 7 bases. CDR1 and CDR2 from the germline V gene are ENHRY and SYGVKD. The CDR3 extends over 13 amino acids. The junction had 5 bases not matched to a gene; V was cut back by 11 bases and J by 1 base. The chain's CDR3 is CAVGTASGNTIYF. For the CDR3, the DNA is TGTGCCGTCGGGACAGCGTCTGGAAACACCATATATTTT.

The chain has TRBV7-2 and TRBJ2-3, with 14 positions matching TRBD2. CDR3 length: 16 amino acids. Per germline, CDR1 SGHTA and CDR2 FQGNSA. Losses at the gene ends were 5 bases for V and 13 bases for J; bases not matched to a gene: 14. CDR3 amino acids: CASSTEPTSGGARKYF. CDR3 coding DNA: TGTGCCAGCAGCACCGAACCGACTAGCGGGGGGGCTCGGAAGTATTTT.

The chain links TRBV6-2 or TRBV6-3 to TRBJ1-5, with TRBD1 matching 9 bases. The CDR3 sequence is 16 residues long. V gave up 4 bases and J gave up 2 bases; unmatched junction bases: 6. Germline V lookup: CDR1 MNHEY, CDR2 SVGEGT. CDR3 residues: CASSSTDRGGNQPQHF. The DNA of the CDR3 is TGTGCCAGCAGTTCCACGGACAGGGGTGGCAATCAGCCCCAGCATTTT.

The genes are TRBV4-1 and TRBJ2-7, with TRBD2 identical over 11 bases. CDR3 size: 20 residues. V lost 0 bases and J lost 0; bases outside the gene matches: 13. CDR1 is MGHRA and CDR2 is YSYEKL in the germline V gene. CDR3 region: CASSQDLASGGTRSSYEQYF. CDR3 in DNA: TGCGCCAGCAGCCAAGATCTGGCTAGCGGGGGGACTAGGAGCTCCTACGAGCAGTACTTC.

This sequence joins TRBV24-1 and TRBJ2-1; 11 positions match TRBD2. In germline, CDR1 is KGHDR, CDR2 SFDVKD. J gave up 3 bases and V 4 bases, and 7 bases lay outside the gene matches. This CDR3 spans 17 amino acids. In DNA, the CDR3 is TGTGCCACCAGTGACCCAACTAGCGGGGGAGACTACAATGAGCAGTTCTTC. It yields the protein CATSDPTSGGDYNEQFF.

The J gene is TRBJ1-1, the V gene TRBV18; D not certain. There are 14 residues in the CDR3. The germline V gene has CDR1 KGHSH and CDR2 LQKENI. V dropped 4 bases and J dropped 2 bases, with 11 bases sitting between them. CDR3 nucleotides: TGTGCCAGCTCACGGGCGCCAGGTAACACTGAAGCTTTCTTT. Amino acid sequence: CASSRAPGNTEAFF.

The chain links TRBV14 to TRBJ1-1; 7 bases line up with TRBD1. This CDR3 contains 16 residues. Per the germline V gene, CDR1 is SGHDN and CDR2 is FVKESK. The ends lost 4 bases at V and 0 bases at J; junction bases unmatched: 8. CDR3 sequence: CASSPWDSELNTEAFF. CDR3 coding DNA: TGTGCCAGCAGCCCTTGGGACAGCGAATTGAACACTGAAGCTTTCTTT.